Listed here are 21 T cell receptor beta chains from one sample, sequenced in a study of shared clonotypes between healthy human individuals. Positive CCR7 selection of CD45RO-negative cells yielded the naive CD8 cells, and terminally differentiated effector memory CD45RA+ cells were excluded. Sequencing was performed with immunoSEQ multiplex PCR; in TCRdb, only in-frame clones are kept and a portion is missing. The table records millions of clones, about 95% of them present only once. The sequenced material came from naive CD8+ T cells sorted from blood. These receptors were obtained from a man in his late teens or twenties in good health.

V and J are TRBV28 and TRBJ1-5; D may be TRBD1 (5 bases). CDR3 length: 15 residues. Per germline, CDR1 MDHEN and CDR2 SYDVKM. The V gene lost 2 bases and the J gene lost 5 bases, with 13 bases spanning the gap. The CDR3 sequence is CASSLVGGLDQPQHF. The CDR3 DNA is TGTGCCAGCAGTTTAGTCGGGGGGTTGGATCAGCCCCAGCATTTT.

The rearrangement uses TRBV10-3 and TRBJ1-6; weak D call: TRBD1 (5 bases). The CDR3 is 14 amino acids. V lost 3 bases and J lost 2, with 5 bases in between. In germline, CDR1 is ENHRY, CDR2 SYGVKD. CDR3 amino acids: CAISEQAYNSPLHF. Written as DNA, the CDR3 is TGTGCCATCAGTGAACAGGCCTATAATTCACCCCTCCACTTT.

The rearrangement uses TRBV9 and TRBJ2-7, with a weak D call TRBD2 (5 bases). The CDR3 extends over 15 amino acids. Germline-derived CDR1 and CDR2 are SGDLS and YYNGEE. Trimming stripped 0 bases from V and 4 bases from J, with 14 bases between. The chain's CDR3 is CASSVEVGVDYEQYF. CDR3 bases: TGTGCCAGCAGCGTAGAGGTGGGAGTGGATTACGAGCAGTACTTC.

The chain couples TRBV29-1 to TRBJ2-7; TRBD1 matches 12 bases. In germline, CDR1 is SQVTM, CDR2 ANQGSEA. The CDR3 runs to 15 residues. V was clipped by 6 bases and J by 2 bases; unmatched bases: 8. The CDR3 sequence: CSVKGQGASPYEQYF. The DNA of the CDR3 is TGCAGCGTCAAGGGACAGGGGGCCTCCCCCTACGAGCAGTACTTC.

J is TRBJ2-7 and V is TRBV4-1, with no clear D. With 1 base removed from V and 6 bases from J, the gap between germline ends came to 19 bases. This CDR3 is built from 16 residues. CDR1 is MGHRA and CDR2 is YSYEKL in the germline V gene. The chain's CDR3 is CASSQAPVTTGGEQYF. The CDR3 DNA follows: TGCGCCAGCAGCCAAGCCCCAGTTACCACCGGCGGCGAGCAGTACTTC.

A note on this clone: An end of the junction does not agree with germline; a read error may underlie this. V is TRBV7-7 and J is TRBJ2-7; 8 bases fit TRBD1. This CDR3 region has 15 residues. Germline lookup yields CDR1 SSHAT and CDR2 FNYEAQ (reference sequence). The CDR3, as DNA: TGTGCTAGCAGCTTCGGGCAGGGGGCCTCCTACGAGCAGTACTTC. Translated: CASSFGQGASYEQYF.

A single count supports this clone. The chain links TRBV7-2 to TRBJ1-2; unclear D gene. V shed 5 bases and J shed 2 bases, with 9 bases lying between them. Germline V lookup: CDR1 SGHTA, CDR2 FQGNSA. This CDR3 has 13 amino acids. The CDR3 here is CASSRDTNYGYTF. DNA for the CDR3: TGTGCCAGCAGCCGCGACACAAACTATGGCTACACCTTC. Based on the CDR3 plus reference TRBV7-2 and TRBJ1-2, the full variable domain is GAGVSQSPSNKVTEKGKDVELRCDPISGHTALYWYRQSLGQGLEFLIYFQGNSAPDKSGLPSDRFSAERTGGSVSTLTIQRTQQEDSAVYLCASSRDTNYGYTFGSGTRLTVV.

This CDR3 reads CASSESRAHEGNEQYF. For the CDR3, the DNA is TGCGCCAGCAGTGAGTCGAGAGCCCATGAGGGCAACGAGCAGTACTTC. The chain recombines TRBV10-2 with TRBJ2-7; possible D gene TRBD2, 5 bases. The V gene lost 0 bases and the J gene lost 5 bases, with 17 bases spanning the gap. This CDR3 comprises 16 residues. Germline assignment: CDR1 WSHSY and CDR2 SAAADI.

This chain uses TRBV7-9 with TRBJ2-7; TRBD1 matches at 8 bases. CDR1 is SEHNR and CDR2 is FQNEAQ in the germline V gene (reference sequence). The CDR3 length is 15 residues. The J segment lost 5 bases and the V segment lost 5 bases, leaving 11 bases of the junction unmatched. This CDR3 reads CASSPLPQGVNEQYF. The CDR3 coding sequence is TGTGCCAGCAGCCCCCTCCCACAGGGGGTCAACGAGCAGTACTTC.

The chain carries TRBV28 and TRBJ2-7; tentative D call: TRBD1 (6 bases). Deletions cut 7 bases from V and 3 bases from J, with 19 bases between. Per the germline V gene, CDR1 is MDHEN and CDR2 is SYDVKM. The CDR3 is 15 amino acids. The CDR3 DNA follows: TGTGCCAGCAACCCGAAGGGGGAATGGAGCTACGAGCAGTACTTC. Translating it yields CASNPKGEWSYEQYF.

This clone was counted a single time. This chain connects TRBV7-9 to TRBJ2-7, with D tentatively TRBD1 (5 bases). The CDR3 loop spans 13 amino acids. Looked up from germline, CDR1 is SEHNR and CDR2 is FQNEAQ (reference sequence). Trimming removed 7 bases from V and 7 bases from J, with 17 bases in between. The CDR3 bases are TGTGCCAGCACCTCTGTGGGGCTAGAGGAGCAGTACTTC. Its protein is CASTSVGLEEQYF.

V gene TRBV4-2 combines with J gene TRBJ2-2, with D perhaps TRBD2 (5 bases). CDR1 and CDR2 from the germline V gene are LGHNA and YNFKEQ. The germline V and J ends were trimmed by 1 base and 4 bases, with 10 bases remaining between them. The CDR3 is 15 amino acids. The DNA for the CDR3 is TGTGCCAGCAGCCAAGGTTCCGGAGGCACCGGGGAGCTGTTTTTT. Residues: CASSQGSGGTGELFF.

This rearrangement joins TRBV5-4 to TRBJ2-2; possible D gene TRBD2, 5 bases. CDR1 is SGHNT and CDR2 is YYREEE in the germline V gene (reference sequence). The ends were cut back, 3 bases at V and 4 bases at J, with 7 bases in the middle. This CDR3 has 13 amino acids. For the CDR3, the DNA is TGTGCCAGCAGCTATGGACTCACCGGGGAGCTGTTTTTT. Translated, it gives CASSYGLTGELFF.

The V and J genes are TRBV19 and TRBJ1-2; D remains ambiguous. CDR1 LNHDA and CDR2 SQIVND come from the germline V gene (reference sequence). This CDR3 spans 14 amino acids. With 3 bases removed from V and 7 bases from J, the gap between germline ends came to 15 bases. CDR3 region: CASSIDAETGGYTF. CDR3 nucleotide sequence: TGTGCCAGTAGTATTGACGCGGAGACCGGTGGCTACACCTTC.

The chain joins TRBV27 to TRBJ1-2, with unresolved D. This CDR3 has 13 residues. Trimming shortened V by 3 bases and J by 5 bases, and 10 bases separated the two germline ends. CDR1 is MNHEY and CDR2 is SMNVEV in the germline V gene (reference sequence). The chain's CDR3 is CASSFDGVYGYTF. DNA for the CDR3: TGTGCCAGCAGTTTCGACGGGGTTTATGGCTACACCTTC.

The J gene is TRBJ2-7, the V gene TRBV10-2; 7 nucleotides align to TRBD2. The junction had 12 bases not matched to a gene; V was cut back by 9 bases and J by 1 base. Germline V gene data show CDR1 as WSHSY and CDR2 as SAAADI. There are 15 residues in the CDR3. The CDR3 protein is CASSWPVGGSYEQYF. CDR3 coding DNA: TGCGCCAGTTCTTGGCCAGTGGGAGGGTCCTACGAGCAGTACTTC.

The chain is built from TRBV5-5 and TRBJ2-5; D is possibly TRBD1 (5 bases). Germline lookup yields CDR1 SGHKS and CDR2 YYEKEE (reference sequence). CDR3 length: 14 amino acids. V lost 1 base, J lost 1 base, and 8 bases lay in between. This CDR3 reads CASSLFRVQETQYF. The CDR3 bases are TGTGCCAGCAGCTTGTTCAGGGTCCAAGAGACCCAGTACTTC.

V usage is TRBV5-4 and J usage is TRBJ2-7; 10 bases fit TRBD1. The CDR3 has 15 amino acids. From germline, CDR1 is SGHNT and CDR2 YYREEE (reference sequence). The V gene end was trimmed by 9 bases and the J gene end by 3 bases; junction bases not matched to a gene: 12. The CDR3 here is CATIKSGTGDYEQYF. In nucleotides, the CDR3 is TGTGCCACCATAAAATCCGGGACAGGGGACTACGAGCAGTACTTC. The full variable domain, completed using reference TRBV5-4 and TRBJ2-7, is ETGVTQSPTHLIKTRGQQVTLRCSSQSGHNTVSWYQQALGQGPQFIFQYYREEENGRGNFPPRFSGLQFPNYSSELNVNALELDDSALYLCATIKSGTGDYEQYFGPGTRLTVT.

CDR3 DNA: TGCGCCAGCAGCCAAGATGGGACTAGTGCTAATGAGCAGTTCTTC. It specifies CASSQDGTSANEQFF. The genes are TRBV4-3 and TRBJ2-1; 8 nucleotides match TRBD2. The trim removed 0 bases at V and 7 bases at J, leaving 5 bases unmatched. Germline V gives CDR1 LGHNA, CDR2 YSLEER. The CDR3 runs to 15 residues.

This clone was seen once. V gene TRBV30 combines with J gene TRBJ1-1, with D uncertain. Germline lookup yields CDR1 GTSNPN and CDR2 SVGIG (reference sequence). V dropped 0 bases and J dropped 0 bases, with 8 bases sitting between them. The CDR3 length is 14 residues. The CDR3 DNA is TGTGCCTGGAGTGTAGGACTTATGAACACTGAAGCTTTCTTT. As protein: CAWSVGLMNTEAFF.

This chain uses TRBV27 with TRBJ1-5; 7 bases fit TRBD1. In germline, CDR1 is MNHEY, CDR2 SMNVEV (reference sequence). The CDR3 loop spans 14 amino acids. With V trimmed by 3 bases and J by 3 bases, 2 bases remained unmatched. The CDR3 nucleotides read TGTGCCAGCAGTTTGGGGACAGCCAATCAGCCCCAGCATTTT. It encodes CASSLGTANQPQHF.